The source of this T cell receptor (beta chain) is a study of cytomegalovirus exposure and HLA in healthy donors. Study-level findings and limits: Among CMV-associated TCR beta chains, most appeared HLA-restricted in a later analysis. Association of a missense DCLRE1C variant with TCR beta V- and J-gene trimming was reported in a later analysis.

There are 13 residues in the CDR3. V was cut by 10 bases and J by 6 bases, with 18 bases left in between. Germline V gives CDR1 MNHEY, CDR2 SVGAGI. This clone was seen a single time. Antigen specificity is unknown. In the PCR, 60 Vbeta and 13 Jbeta primers were used. Sequenced by immunoSEQ multiplex PCR; TCRdb stores in-frame clones only, minus some. The table has approximately 180,000 clones, 84% seen once. The source is a girl aged 10 to 17 in good health and CMV-seropositive. Sequencing used PBMCs. V and J are TRBV6-5 and TRBJ1-2; no firm D call. The CDR3 spells CATLGNSFNGYTF. CDR3 nucleotides: TGTGCCACCCTCGGGAACTCCTTTAATGGCTACACCTTC.